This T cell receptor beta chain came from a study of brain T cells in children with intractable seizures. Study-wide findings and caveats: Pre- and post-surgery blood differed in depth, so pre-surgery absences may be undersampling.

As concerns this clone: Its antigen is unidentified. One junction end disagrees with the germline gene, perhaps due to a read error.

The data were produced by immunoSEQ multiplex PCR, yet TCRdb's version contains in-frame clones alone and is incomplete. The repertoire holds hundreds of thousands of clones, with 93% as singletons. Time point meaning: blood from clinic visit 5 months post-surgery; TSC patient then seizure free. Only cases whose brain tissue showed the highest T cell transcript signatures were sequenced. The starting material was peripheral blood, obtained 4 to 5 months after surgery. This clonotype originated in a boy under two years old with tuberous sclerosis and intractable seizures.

The CDR3 sequence is CASRQGRNTEAFF. The CDR3 region has the DNA TGTGCCAGCAGACAAGGACGGAACACTGAAGCTTTCTTT. J is TRBJ1-1 and V is TRBV3-1 (or the pseudogene TRBV3-2); D ambiguous. The CDR3 is made up of 13 amino acids. Per germline, CDR1 LGHDT and CDR2 YNNKEL (reference sequence).